The present T cell receptor beta chain was sequenced within a study of OX40 agonist ivuxolimab in advanced cancers. At the level of the study: Administration of intravenous ivuxolimab to patients occurred every 2 weeks at 0.01 to 10 mg/kg.

Per the germline V gene, CDR1 is MDHEN and CDR2 is SYDVKM. The CDR3 consists of 11 residues. Turning to this clone: One junction end does not reproduce the germline sequence, and a read error may be involved.

The investigators sampled blood at baseline, at cycle 4 day 1, and at cycle 7 day 1. Repertoires were generated with immunoSEQ multiplex PCR, while TCRdb's copy carries only in-frame clones and drops some. Of roughly 79,000 clones in the sample, around 84% were seen once. The sequence was collected from an adult with an advanced solid tumor such as melanoma, head and neck, liver or kidney cancer. Sequenced here: CD4+ or CD8+ T cells sorted from blood, sampled in a trial of the OX40 agonist ivuxolimab. This chain uses TRBV28 with TRBJ1-2, with D perhaps matching TRBD1 (5 bases). The CDR3 region has the DNA TGTGCCAGCAGTTTCACGGCAGGGAGCTATTTC. Residues: CASSFTAGSYF.